Listed here are 12 T cell receptor beta chains from one sample, sequenced in a study of CXCR3-negative and CXCR3-positive naive CD8 T cells. Study results and caveats: Comparison of naive cells showed more hydrophobic TRB CDR3s in CXCR3-positive than in CXCR3-negative naive cells.

Their recognized antigens are unknown. The libraries of TRB cDNA were prepared using 5' RACE with UMI labels. Reanalyzing the 5' RACE reads, TCRdb keeps one entry per CDR3 protein, without DNA. The table lists approximately 90,000 distinct CDR3 sequences. What was sequenced was naive CXCR3+ CD8+ T cells from blood. Subset specified: CD45RO-CCR7+CD27+CD95- naive CD8+ T cells expressing CXCR3 (TNR3+). These receptors came from a human donor in good health. Some clones in this sample may be carry-over from other donors' samples.

This chain links TRBV4-1 with TRBJ2-5; the D call of TRBD1 rests on TCRdb alone, since no DNA is present to check it. The CDR3 is 13 amino acids. Germline CDR1 and CDR2: MGHRA and YSYEKL. The CDR3 sequence: CASRLRPGETQYF.

The chain uses TRBV28 and TRBJ1-4. CDR3 length equals 17 residues. Per germline, CDR1 MDHEN and CDR2 SYDVKM. CDR3: CASSFTLDVPEDEKLFF.

The rearrangement joins TRBV9 to TRBJ1-3; with no DNA, the TCRdb D assignment of TRBD1 cannot be verified. CDR3 length: 16 residues. Per germline, CDR1 SGDLS and CDR2 YYNGEE. CDR3 residues: CASSVGQISSGNTIYF.

The chain joins TRBV28 to TRBJ2-7; TCRdb gives TRBD2 as the D gene, but with no DNA this cannot be confirmed. Germline CDR1 MDHEN, CDR2 SYDVKM. The CDR3 spans 12 residues. CDR3 region: CASSWVEGEQYF.

The rearrangement links TRBV5-1 to TRBJ1-2. Germline V gene data show CDR1 as SGHRS and CDR2 as YFSETQ. This CDR3 comprises 16 residues. CDR3 protein: CASSTGPQPANYGYTF.

The rearrangement links TRBV5-1 to TRBJ2-3; the TRBD2 assignment by TCRdb is unverifiable without DNA. Per germline, CDR1 SGHRS and CDR2 YFSETQ. The CDR3 is 17 amino acids. The chain's CDR3 is CASSLSPGLPSTDTQYF. The variable domain in full, with the rest retrieved from reference TRBV5-1 and TRBJ2-3, is KAGVTQTPRYLIKTRGQQVTLSCSPISGHRSVSWYQQTPGQGLQFLFEYFSETQRNKGNFPGRFSGRQFSNSRSEMNVSTLELGDSALYLCASSLSPGLPSTDTQYFGPGTRLTVL.

V usage is TRBV11-2 and J usage is TRBJ2-1; the D call of TRBD1 rests on TCRdb alone, since no DNA is present to check it. Germline V lookup: CDR1 SGHAT, CDR2 FQNNGV. This CDR3 spans 14 amino acids. CDR3 loop: CASSWGTGTNEQLF.

The V and J genes are TRBV6-2 or TRBV6-3 and TRBJ2-5; TCRdb's D call of TRBD1 is untestable without DNA. The CDR3 loop spans 15 amino acids. Germline V gene sequence: CDR1 MNHEY, CDR2 SVGEGT. The CDR3 reads CASSYYLAGGETQYF.

The chain joins TRBV19 to TRBJ2-1; TCRdb proposes TRBD2, but this gene call is untestable without DNA. Germline CDR1 is LNHDA and CDR2 is SQIVND (reference sequence). The CDR3 sequence is 14 residues long. CDR3 loop: CASSGGGSYNEQFF.

The chain combines TRBV20-1 with TRBJ2-3; TCRdb picks TRBD1, but there is no DNA to check that call. This CDR3 spans 13 amino acids. Germline lookup yields CDR1 DFQATT and CDR2 SNEGSKA (reference sequence). This CDR3 is CSASWGLTDTQYF.

V is TRBV20-1 and J is TRBJ1-5. The CDR3 is 17 residues long. The germline V gene has CDR1 DFQATT and CDR2 SNEGSKA (reference sequence). The CDR3: CSATISGSPSPNQPQHF.

V gene TRBV7-9 combines with J gene TRBJ2-3; lacking DNA, the TRBD2 call made by TCRdb goes unchecked. The CDR3 extends over 14 amino acids. From germline, CDR1 is SEHNR and CDR2 FQNEAQ (reference sequence). CDR3 residues: CASSPKEGTDTQYF.